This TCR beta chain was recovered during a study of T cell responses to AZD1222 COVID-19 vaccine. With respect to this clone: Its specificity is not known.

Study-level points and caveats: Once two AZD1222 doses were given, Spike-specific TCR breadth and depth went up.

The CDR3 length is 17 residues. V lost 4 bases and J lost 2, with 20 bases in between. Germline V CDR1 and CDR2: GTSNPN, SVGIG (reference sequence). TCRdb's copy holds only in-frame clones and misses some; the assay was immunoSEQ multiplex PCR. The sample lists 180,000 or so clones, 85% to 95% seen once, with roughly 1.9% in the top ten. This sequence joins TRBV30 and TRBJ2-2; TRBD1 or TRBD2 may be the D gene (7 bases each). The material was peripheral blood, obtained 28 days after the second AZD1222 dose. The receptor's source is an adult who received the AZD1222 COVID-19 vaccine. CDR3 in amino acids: CAWTTLGGTENTGELFF. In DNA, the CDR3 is TGTGCCTGGACCACCCTGGGAGGGACAGAAAACACCGGGGAGCTGTTTTTT.